One sample yielded the 23 T cell receptor beta chains listed below, sequenced in a study of HIV-infected patients and healthy controls. Around 500 ng RNA was reverse transcribed with alpha and beta constant-region primers. Each of the alpha and beta chains got its own library through chain-specific third strand synthesis with indices. From the 5' RACE reads, TCRdb called clonotypes with MiXCR, one entry per CDR3 protein. The sample includes more than 10,000 distinct CDR3 sequences, 9.5% to 13% of them seen just once. No cell fractionation was done, so the repertoire covers all unsorted peripheral blood T cells. Sequencing input: blood. These receptors came from an adult in good health.

The chain is built from TRBV12-3 or TRBV12-4 and TRBJ1-6; TRBD1 matches 7 bases. The CDR3 is made up of 16 amino acids. The V and J ends lost 4 bases and 9 bases, in that order; junction bases with no gene match: 12. The chain's CDR3 is CASSSGDRALGSPLHF. DNA for the CDR3: TGTGCCAGCAGTTCAGGAGACAGGGCCCTGGGTTCACCCCTCCACTTT.

This clonotype was recorded a few times. The V call is TRBV29-1, the J call TRBJ2-4; unclear D gene. With 3 bases removed from V and 3 bases from J, the gap between germline ends came to 6 bases. Germline CDR1 SQVTM, CDR2 ANQGSEA. CDR3 length equals 12 residues. Here the CDR3 DNA reads TGCAGCGTTGAGGGTGACAAAAACATTCAGTACTTC. It is translated as CSVEGDKNIQYF.

This rearrangement joins TRBV2 to TRBJ1-5; 8 bases agree with TRBD1. The CDR3 length is 15 residues. With V trimmed by 6 bases and J by 3 bases, 7 bases remained unmatched. The germline V gene encodes CDR1 SNHLY and CDR2 FYNNEI. The CDR3 spells CASRGDRLPNQPQHF. CDR3 DNA sequence: TGTGCCAGCAGGGGGGACAGGCTACCCAATCAGCCCCAGCATTTT.

This clonotype was seen at least ten times. The V gene is TRBV10-3, the J gene TRBJ1-2, with TRBD1 as a possible D gene (5 bases). The germline V gene has CDR1 ENHRY and CDR2 SYGVKD. The V and J ends lost 6 bases and 4 bases respectively, with 12 bases between them. CDR3 length: 13 residues. CDR3 sequence: CAIRTETSYGYTF. For the CDR3, the DNA is TGTGCCATCAGGACAGAAACCTCCTATGGCTACACCTTC.

By proportion, this clonotype is medium-sized. This sequence joins TRBV20-1 and TRBJ2-3; 8 positions match TRBD2. Germline CDR1 and CDR2: DFQATT and SNEGSKA (reference sequence). The CDR3 extends over 14 amino acids. After removal of 2 bases from V and 4 bases from J, the junction contained 5 bases not matched to a gene. CDR3 nucleotide sequence: TGCAGTGCTAGAAGGCCGGGAGGGGCAGATACGCAGTATTTT. This encodes CSARRPGGADTQYF.

This clonotype is judged medium-sized (0.01 to 0.1%). This chain uses TRBV27 with TRBJ2-7, with unresolved D. The CDR3 sequence is 14 residues long. Germline V gives CDR1 MNHEY, CDR2 SMNVEV (reference sequence). V was clipped by 2 bases and J by 7 bases, with 15 bases between them. The CDR3 nucleotides are TGTGCCAGCAGTTTACTATCCGGGCGTAAAGAGCAGTACTTC. Protein: CASSLLSGRKEQYF.

This clonotype was seen ten or more times. The CDR3 spells CASSPHSGRGSYEQYF. The DNA for the CDR3 is TGTGCCAGCAGCCCGCATTCGGGCAGGGGCTCCTACGAGCAGTACTTC. The chain uses TRBV3-1 and TRBJ2-7, with D tentatively TRBD1 (6 bases). This CDR3 comprises 16 residues. Germline V gene sequence: CDR1 LGHDT, CDR2 YNNKEL (reference sequence). V lost 4 bases, J lost 0 bases, and 16 bases lay in between.

The V call is TRBV18, the J call TRBJ2-5; the D gene is possibly TRBD2 (5 bases). The CDR3 length is 14 residues. Germline assignment: CDR1 KGHSH and CDR2 LQKENI. The V end lost 6 bases, the J end lost 3 bases, and 14 bases lay between the germline ends. CDR3 protein: CASSPSGSEETQYF. In nucleotides, the CDR3 is TGTGCCAGCTCGCCGTCGGGATCTGAAGAGACCCAGTACTTC.

The chain joins TRBV11-2 to TRBJ2-1; no reliable D call. The V gene lost 4 bases and the J gene lost 5 bases, with 6 bases spanning the gap. The CDR3 loop spans 12 amino acids. Looked up from germline, CDR1 is SGHAT and CDR2 is FQNNGV. The CDR3 protein is CASSSLDNEQFF. The CDR3 coding sequence is TGTGCCAGCAGCTCCCTGGACAATGAGCAGTTCTTC.

The chain recombines TRBV29-1 with TRBJ1-2; D uncertain. The CDR3 contains 11 residues. Germline V gene lookup returns CDR1 SQVTM and CDR2 ANQGSEA. The V gene lost 5 bases and the J gene lost 1 base, with 5 bases spanning the gap. The CDR3 DNA reads as TGCAGCGTTCAGCATAACTATGGCTACACCTTC. Protein product: CSVQHNYGYTF.

The V call is TRBV20-1, the J call TRBJ2-7; 9 nucleotides line up with TRBD2. The CDR3 contains 16 residues. After removal of 6 bases from V and 5 bases from J, the junction contained 17 bases not matched to a gene. Germline V gene lookup returns CDR1 DFQATT and CDR2 SNEGSKA (reference sequence). The CDR3 nucleotides are TGCAGTGCCAGTTCTTTTAGCGGGAGCAGATACAACGAGCAGTACTTC. This sequence encodes CSASSFSGSRYNEQYF.

This clonotype was seen ten or more times. The CDR3 region is CASSVGTAGYEQYF. DNA for the CDR3: TGTGCCAGCAGCGTAGGGACCGCGGGGTACGAGCAGTACTTC. This chain joins TRBV9 and TRBJ2-7, with a tentative D call TRBD2 (6 bases). This CDR3 has 14 residues. The V gene's germline CDR1 is SGDLS and CDR2 YYNGEE. Trimming took 0 bases from V and 4 from J, leaving 11 bases between them.

This clonotype has a count of ten or more. The chain carries TRBV4-1 and TRBJ1-1; TRBD1 aligns across 7 bases. Per the germline V gene, CDR1 is MGHRA and CDR2 is YSYEKL. Trimming at V came to 3 bases and at J to 1 base, leaving 5 bases not matched to a gene. This CDR3 comprises 15 residues. The CDR3 loop is CASSHRTGENTEAFF. CDR3 bases: TGCGCCAGCAGCCACCGGACAGGTGAGAACACTGAAGCTTTCTTT.

The chain carries TRBV3-1 and TRBJ2-1, with D possibly matching TRBD2 (6 bases). From germline, CDR1 is LGHDT and CDR2 YNNKEL (reference sequence). Trimming shortened V by 3 bases and J by 2 bases, and 14 bases separated the two germline ends. The CDR3 is made up of 16 amino acids. CDR3 DNA: TGTGCCAGCAGCCAGGGTTTAGCGGTACCCTACAATGAGCAGTTCTTC. Protein product: CASSQGLAVPYNEQFF.

This clonotype has a count of ten or more. The chain has TRBV5-1 and TRBJ2-3, with D possibly being TRBD2 (5 bases). Trimming left V 5 bases short and J 2 bases short, with 15 bases between. This CDR3 is built from 15 residues. Germline loops: CDR1 SGHRS, CDR2 YFSETQ. CDR3 region: CASSFMWRPTDTQYF. The CDR3 DNA is TGCGCCAGCAGTTTTATGTGGAGGCCCACAGATACGCAGTATTTT.

This clonotype has at least ten counts. The V call is TRBV6-1, the J call TRBJ1-1; D unresolved. Trimming cost V 2 bases and J 2 bases, with 9 bases left between them. CDR3 size: 14 residues. Germline V gene lookup returns CDR1 MNHNS and CDR2 SASEGT. CDR3: CASSEPRHNTEAFF. The CDR3 DNA sequence: TGTGCCAGCAGTGAACCCAGACACAACACTGAAGCTTTCTTT.

This clonotype was seen repeatedly, ten times or more. This chain connects TRBV18 to TRBJ1-5, with D possibly being TRBD1 (5 bases). V was cut by 8 bases and J by 7 bases, with 15 bases left in between. CDR1 is KGHSH and CDR2 is LQKENI in the germline V gene. This CDR3 has 13 residues. CDR3 sequence: CASRRDVQQPQHF. CDR3 coding DNA: TGTGCCAGCCGGAGGGACGTTCAACAGCCCCAGCATTTT.

This clonotype was recorded at least ten times. CDR3 sequence: CATSDPGTGEDGYTF. CDR3 nucleotide sequence: TGTGCCACCAGTGATCCCGGGACAGGTGAGGATGGCTACACCTTC. The gene calls are TRBV24-1 and TRBJ1-2; the match to TRBD1 covers 8 bases. CDR1 KGHDR and CDR2 SFDVKD come from the germline V gene. CDR3 length: 15 amino acids. V was clipped by 3 bases and J by 6 bases; unmatched bases: 8.

This clonotype is classed as medium-sized. CDR3 sequence reads: CASSGSYSVDTQYF. The CDR3 DNA reads TGCGCCAGCAGCGGATCGTATTCGGTGGATACGCAGTATTTT. The chain joins TRBV5-1 to TRBJ2-3; the D is unclear. Germline V lookup: CDR1 SGHRS, CDR2 YFSETQ. The germline V and J ends were trimmed by 4 bases and 6 bases, with 15 bases remaining between them. The CDR3 covers 14 residues.

This clonotype rates as medium-sized. The genes are TRBV5-1 and TRBJ1-1, with a tentative D call TRBD1 (6 bases). Germline CDR1 reads SGHRS; CDR2 reads YFSETQ. V lost 4 bases and J lost 0, with 10 bases in between. The CDR3 is made up of 14 amino acids. The CDR3 bases are TGCGCCAGCAGCCCCGGGGGCCTGAACACTGAAGCTTTCTTT. Translation gives CASSPGGLNTEAFF. The variable domain in full, completed from reference TRBV5-1 and TRBJ1-1, reads KAGVTQTPRYLIKTRGQQVTLSCSPISGHRSVSWYQQTPGQGLQFLFEYFSETQRNKGNFPGRFSGRQFSNSRSEMNVSTLELGDSALYLCASSPGGLNTEAFFGQGTRLTVV.

This clonotype is categorized as medium-sized. The J gene is TRBJ2-7, the V gene TRBV20-1; D gene unclear. The CDR3 runs 13 residues. The ends were cut back, 4 bases at V and 0 bases at J, with 10 bases in the middle. The germline CDR1 and CDR2 sequences are DFQATT and SNEGSKA (reference sequence). CDR3 protein: CSATPYNSYEQYF. CDR3 nucleotides: TGCAGTGCTACCCCATACAACTCCTACGAGCAGTACTTC.

This clonotype is judged medium-sized. This chain links TRBV28 with TRBJ1-5, with D unclear. CDR3 size: 12 residues. The germline CDR1 and CDR2 sequences are MDHEN and SYDVKM. The ends were cut back, 2 bases at V and 5 bases at J, with 4 bases in the middle. The CDR3 DNA sequence: TGTGCCAGCAGTTTACAGGATCAGCCCCAGCATTTT. Its protein product is CASSLQDQPQHF.

By share, this clonotype ranks as medium-sized. The chain joins TRBV7-2 to TRBJ2-1, with TRBD2 matching 7 bases. The CDR3 is 15 amino acids. Per the germline V gene, CDR1 is SGHTA and CDR2 is FQGNSA. V lost 2 bases, J lost 7 bases, and 8 bases stayed unmatched. This CDR3 reads CASSLIALARNEQFF. Here the CDR3 DNA reads TGTGCCAGCAGCTTAATCGCACTAGCGCGTAATGAGCAGTTCTTC.